This T cell receptor beta chain was sequenced for a study of T cell changes during pregnancy in multiple sclerosis. Assay used: immunoSEQ multiplex PCR; TCRdb lists only in-frame clones, some missing. Of 18,000 or so clones in the sample, roughly 91% were seen once. This clonotype originated in a female donor in good health, enrolled as a control in a pregnancy study. The sample here was CD4+ T cells from peripheral blood mononuclear cells, taken in the first trimester of pregnancy.

This CDR3 is CSAGILIAGGYNEQFF. The CDR3 DNA follows: TGCAGCGCCGGAATCCTAATAGCGGGGGGCTACAATGAGCAGTTCTTC. V is TRBV29-1 and J is TRBJ2-1; 10 bases are a match to TRBD2. Germline-derived CDR1 and CDR2 are SQVTM and ANQGSEA. The CDR3 has 16 residues. The J segment lost 3 bases and the V segment lost 7 bases, leaving 12 bases of the junction unmatched.